This record looks at one TCR beta chain sequence and its context. Measured with immunoSEQ multiplex PCR; TCRdb has only the in-frame clones, and not every one. The sample has over 200,000 clones, about 89% seen once. Germline V gene lookup returns CDR1 LGHDT and CDR2 YNNKEL (reference sequence). This CDR3 has 16 residues. With V trimmed by 5 bases and J by 5 bases, 12 bases remained unmatched. These data come from a study of blood T cell repertoires in COVID-19. The chain joins TRBV3-1 (or the pseudogene TRBV3-2) to TRBJ2-5; 9 nucleotides match TRBD2. The clonotype was recovered from a man aged 40-49 years who had recovered from COVID-19. The material sequenced was PBMCs or T cells enriched from blood (not recorded which). The CDR3 DNA reads TGTGCCAGCAGCAATACGGGCGGGAGGGCCCCGGAGACCCAGTACTTC. Translated: CASSNTGGRAPETQYF.